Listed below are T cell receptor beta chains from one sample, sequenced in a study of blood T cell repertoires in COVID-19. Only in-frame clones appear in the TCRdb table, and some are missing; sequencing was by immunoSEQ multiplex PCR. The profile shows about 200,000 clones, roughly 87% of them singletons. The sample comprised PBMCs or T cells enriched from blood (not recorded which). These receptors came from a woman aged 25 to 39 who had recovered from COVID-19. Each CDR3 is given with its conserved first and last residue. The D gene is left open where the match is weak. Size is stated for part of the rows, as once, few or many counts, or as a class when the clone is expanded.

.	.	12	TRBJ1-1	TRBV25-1	TGTGCCAGCAGTGAATCCCCCGGCGGAGCTTTCTTT	CASSESPGGAFF
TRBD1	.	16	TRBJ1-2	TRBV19	TGTGCCAGTAGAGGGACAGGGCTTTCGATGGCCTATGGCTACACCTTC	CASRGTGLSMAYGYTF
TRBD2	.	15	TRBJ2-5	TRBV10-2	TGCGCCAGCGGGACTAGCGGGAGCAGGGGGGAGACCCAGTACTTC	CASGTSGSRGETQYF
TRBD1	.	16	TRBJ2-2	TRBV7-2	TGTGCCAGCAGCCGGCCGGGACAGGGGATAGCCGGGGAGCTGTTTTTT	CASSRPGQGIAGELFF
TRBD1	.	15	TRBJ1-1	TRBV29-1	TGCAGCGCTTACCGGGACAGAAGACAAGAGCCTGAAGCTTTCTTT	CSAYRDRRQEPEAFF
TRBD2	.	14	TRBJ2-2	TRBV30	TGTGCCTGGAGTGTACAAGCGGGGACCGGGGAGCTGTTTTTT	CAWSVQAGTGELFF
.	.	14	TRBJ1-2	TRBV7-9	TGTGCCAGCAGCTTAAATGTGGCTGCCTATGGCTACACCTTC	CASSLNVAAYGYTF
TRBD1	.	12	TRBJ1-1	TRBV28	TGTGCCAGCACCGTACAGGGGACTGAAGCTTTCTTT	CASTVQGTEAFF
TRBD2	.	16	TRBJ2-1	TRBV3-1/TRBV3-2	TGTGCCAGCAGCCAAGATGGGCTAGCGGGACGGGATGAGCAGTTCTTC	CASSQDGLAGRDEQFF
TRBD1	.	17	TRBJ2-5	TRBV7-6	TGTGCCAGCAGCCGTTCCCCCGGGACAGGGGTCCAAGAGACCCAGTACTTC	CASSRSPGTGVQETQYF
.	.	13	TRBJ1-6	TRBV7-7	TGTGCTAGCAGCTTAGCGTTGGCTTCACCCCTCCACTTT	CASSLALASPLHF
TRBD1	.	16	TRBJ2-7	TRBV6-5	TGTGCCAGCAGTTACTCTAGGGACAGGGACTCCTACGAGCAGTACTTC	CASSYSRDRDSYEQYF
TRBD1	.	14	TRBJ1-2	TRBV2	TGTGCCAGCAGCTGGGACAGGCTGGGCATGGGCTACACCTTC	CASSWDRLGMGYTF
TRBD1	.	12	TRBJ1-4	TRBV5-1	TGCGCCAGCAGCGACGGACAGGGTGATCTGTTTTTT	CASSDGQGDLFF
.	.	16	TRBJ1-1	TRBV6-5	TGTGCCAGCAGTTACTCGAGGGGGAACAGAAACACTGAAGCTTTCTTT	CASSYSRGNRNTEAFF
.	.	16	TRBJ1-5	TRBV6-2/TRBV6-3	TGTGCCAGCAGTTACTCAGGGGGTGACAGCAATCAGCCCCAGCATTTT	CASSYSGGDSNQPQHF
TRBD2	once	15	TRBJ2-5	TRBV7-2	TGTGCCAGCAGCTTAGTTGCGGGAGTAGCGGAGACCCAGTACTTC	CASSLVAGVAETQYF
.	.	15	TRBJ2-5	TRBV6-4	TGTGCCAGCAGTGCAGCGCCCGGGACACAAGAGACCCAGTACTTC	CASSAAPGTQETQYF
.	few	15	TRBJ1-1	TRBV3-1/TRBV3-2	TGTGCCAGCAGCCAAGATCAAAGGGGTAACACTGAAGCTTTCTTT	CASSQDQRGNTEAFF
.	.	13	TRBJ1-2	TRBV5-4	TGTGCCAGCAGCCTAGGGGTATCTCATGGCTACACCTTC	CASSLGVSHGYTF
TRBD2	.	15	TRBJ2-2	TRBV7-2	TGTGCCAGCAGCTTAGACGGACTAGTGGGCGGGGAGCTGTTTTTT	CASSLDGLVGGELFF
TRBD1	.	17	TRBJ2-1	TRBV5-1	TGCGCCAGCAGCACACTGACAGGGACAAGCTCCTACAATGAGCAGTTCTTC	CASSTLTGTSSYNEQFF
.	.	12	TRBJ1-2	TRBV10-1	TGCGCCAGCAGTGAGGGGGGGGGTGGCTACACCTTC	CASSEGGGGYTF
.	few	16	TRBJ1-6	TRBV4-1	TGCGCCAGCAGCCAAGACTCGCTATACCTTTATTCACCCCTCCACTTT	CASSQDSLYLYSPLHF
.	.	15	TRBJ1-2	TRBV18	TGTGCCAGCTCATCAGTACGGGACAATCTGCGCGGCTACACCTTC	CASSSVRDNLRGYTF
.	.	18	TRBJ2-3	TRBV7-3	TGTGCCAGCAGCCCAACGACAGACACCGCCGAGGGCACAGATACGCAGTATTTT	CASSPTTDTAEGTDTQYF
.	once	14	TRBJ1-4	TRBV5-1	TGCGCCAGCAGCTTAACAGGGAGCGGTGAAAAACTGTTTTTT	CASSLTGSGEKLFF
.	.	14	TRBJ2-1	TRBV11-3	TGTGCCAGCAGCCCGGGACAAGCCTACAATGAGCAGTTCTTC	CASSPGQAYNEQFF
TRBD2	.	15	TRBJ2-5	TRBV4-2	TGTGCCAGCAGCCAAGGCGGCGGTAGCGGGGGGACCCAGTACTTC	CASSQGGGSGGTQYF
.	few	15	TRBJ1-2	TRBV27	TGTGCCAGCAGTGCCACGGGGTGGTCAGGCTATGGCTACACCTTC	CASSATGWSGYGYTF
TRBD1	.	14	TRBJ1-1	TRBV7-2	TGTGCCAGCAGCCCCGGACAGGGGGGTAAGGGGGCTTTCTTT	CASSPGQGGKGAFF